The T cell receptor (beta chain) described here comes from a study of blood T cells in healthy people across ages. Whole-study findings and limits: Among T cells, TCR beta diversity per million cells dropped roughly linearly as age rose. Naive T cell percentage showed a strong correlation with the diversity of TCR beta.

The J segment lost 4 bases and the V segment lost 0 bases, leaving 4 bases of the junction unmatched. The V gene's germline CDR1 is SGHRS and CDR2 YFSETQ. The CDR3 totals 15 residues. Primed by a sample-barcoded 5' primer and a J-beta primer mix, a second PCR proceeded for about 7 to 11 cycles. A template-switch adaptor with 12 random nucleotides tagged each cDNA molecule. From the 5' RACE reads, TCRdb called clonotypes with MiXCR, one entry per CDR3 protein. The repertoire holds roughly 500,000 distinct CDR3 sequences, with roughly 29% as singletons. Note on this clonotype: Its antigen is currently unknown.

The sequenced material came from blood. V gene TRBV5-1 combines with J gene TRBJ2-7; 10 bases are a match to TRBD1. This receptor was identified in a woman between 70 and 85 years old in good health. This CDR3 is CASSLGGQGWYEQYF. DNA of the CDR3: TGCGCCAGCAGCTTGGGGGGACAGGGGTGGTACGAGCAGTACTTC.